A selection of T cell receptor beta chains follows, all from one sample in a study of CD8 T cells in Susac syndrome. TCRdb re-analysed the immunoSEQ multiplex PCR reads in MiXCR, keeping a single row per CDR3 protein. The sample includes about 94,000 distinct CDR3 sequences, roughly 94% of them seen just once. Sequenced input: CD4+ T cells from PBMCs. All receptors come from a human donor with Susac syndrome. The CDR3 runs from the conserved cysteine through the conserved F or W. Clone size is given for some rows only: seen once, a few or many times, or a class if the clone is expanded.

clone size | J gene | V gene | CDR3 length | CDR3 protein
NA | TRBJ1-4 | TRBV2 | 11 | CASILREKLFF
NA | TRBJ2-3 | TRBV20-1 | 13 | CSAPFHGTDTQYF
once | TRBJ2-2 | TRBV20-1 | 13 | CSAHKGNTGELFF
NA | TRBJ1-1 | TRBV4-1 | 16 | CASSQVSSAGNTEAFF
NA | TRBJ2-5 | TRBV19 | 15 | CASSGGQGSQETQYF
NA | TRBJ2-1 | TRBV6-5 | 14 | CASSPLRALNEQFF
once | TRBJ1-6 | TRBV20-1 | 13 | CSARSSPEDPLHF
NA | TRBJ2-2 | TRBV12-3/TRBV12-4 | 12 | CASFLATGELFF
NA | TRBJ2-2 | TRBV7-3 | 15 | CASSRGGPGPGELFF
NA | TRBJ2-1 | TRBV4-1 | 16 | CASSQDRTSVHNEQFF
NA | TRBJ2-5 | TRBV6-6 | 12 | CASKVAEETQYF
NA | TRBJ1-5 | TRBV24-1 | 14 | CATSDFNTGSPQHF
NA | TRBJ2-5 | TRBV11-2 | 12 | CASRRLAETQYF
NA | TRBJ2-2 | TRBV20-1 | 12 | CSATARNGELFF
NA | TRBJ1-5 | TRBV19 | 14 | CASSSEGGYQPQHF
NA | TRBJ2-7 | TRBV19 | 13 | CASRQGGTYEQYF